Listed below are T cell receptor beta chains from one sample, sequenced in a study of cytomegalovirus exposure and HLA in healthy donors. The data were produced by immunoSEQ multiplex PCR, yet TCRdb's version contains in-frame clones alone and is incomplete. The sample yields some 310,000 clones, 88% seen once. Sequencing was done on a sample of PBMCs. The receptors shown here come from a man under 40 in good health and CMV-seronegative. Each CDR3 is given with its conserved first and last residue. Fields, in order: J gene, clone size, V gene, D gene, CDR3 protein, CDR3 DNA. D genes are given only for firm matches. The size of a clone is reported for some rows only, either as once, few or many, or as a class for expanded clones.

>TRBJ2-7|-|TRBV19|TRBD2
CARIKAGETYEQYF
TGTGCCAGAATTAAAGCGGGGGAAACCTACGAGCAGTACTTC
>TRBJ2-3|-|TRBV11-2|TRBD2
CASSLDPAGGREWTDTQYF
TGTGCCAGCAGCTTAGACCCAGCGGGGGGGCGAGAATGGACAGATACGCAGTATTTT
>TRBJ1-5|-|TRBV19|-
CASGGIYSNQPQHF
TGTGCCAGTGGGGGGATTTATAGCAATCAGCCCCAGCATTTT
>TRBJ2-7|once|TRBV5-6|-
CASSSFLVSYEQYF
TGTGCCAGCAGCTCTTTCCTAGTCTCCTACGAGCAGTACTTC
>TRBJ1-3|once|TRBV7-2|TRBD1
CASSHDREAGNTIYF
TGTGCCAGCAGTCATGACAGGGAGGCTGGAAACACCATATATTTT
>TRBJ2-3|-|TRBV11-2|TRBD2
CASSLGRTGLATDTQYF
TGTGCCAGCAGCTTAGGCCGGACCGGACTAGCAACAGATACGCAGTATTTT
>TRBJ1-1|-|TRBV10-3|-
CAISGELMNTEAFF
TGTGCCATCAGCGGGGAGCTCATGAACACTGAAGCTTTCTTT
>TRBJ2-3|-|TRBV11-2|TRBD2
CASSLGTSGDSTDTQYF
TGTGCCAGCAGCTTAGGGACTAGCGGGGACAGCACAGATACGCAGTATTTT
>TRBJ1-2|once|TRBV5-1|-
CASSLSDRPTNYGYTF
TGCGCCAGCAGCCTCTCAGACAGGCCGACTAACTATGGCTACACCTTC
>TRBJ2-2|-|TRBV18|TRBD1
CASSPSRTGANTGELFF
TGTGCCAGCTCACCAAGTCGGACAGGTGCGAACACCGGGGAGCTGTTTTTT
>TRBJ2-1|-|TRBV5-1|-
CASSLVGPGNEQFF
TGCGCCAGCAGCTTGGTGGGCCCTGGGAATGAGCAGTTCTTC
>TRBJ1-1|-|TRBV18|-
CASSPGRHMNTEAFF
TGTGCCAGCTCACCTGGCAGACACATGAACACTGAAGCTTTCTTT
>TRBJ2-4|-|TRBV10-3|-
CAISESAGVVENIQYF
TGTGCCATCAGTGAGAGCGCAGGGGTTGTGGAAAACATTCAGTACTTC
>TRBJ2-3|-|TRBV7-2|TRBD2
CASSLASGGLADTQYF
TGTGCCAGCAGCTTAGCTAGCGGGGGGCTGGCGGATACGCAGTATTTT
>TRBJ2-2|-|TRBV6-6|-
CASQKQTNTGELFF
TGTGCCAGCCAGAAACAGACGAACACCGGGGAGCTGTTTTTT
>TRBJ1-1|-|TRBV29-1|TRBD1
CSVPSGTGGWNTEAFF
TGCAGCGTTCCATCCGGGACAGGGGGCTGGAACACTGAAGCTTTCTTT
>TRBJ1-6|-|TRBV5-1|-
CASSTVSNSPLHF
TGCGCCAGCAGTACAGTCTCCAATTCACCCCTCCACTTT
>TRBJ1-1|-|TRBV6-5|TRBD1
CASSYYGTGQAFF
TGTGCCAGCAGTTATTACGGGACAGGGCAAGCTTTCTTT
>TRBJ2-3|few|TRBV5-4|-
CASSLYTDTQYF
TGTGCCAGCAGCTTGTACACAGATACGCAGTATTTT
>TRBJ2-7|-|TRBV5-1|-
CASSPAGHTYEQYF
TGCGCCAGCAGCCCCGCGGGTCATACCTACGAGCAGTACTTC
>TRBJ2-2|once|TRBV6-1|TRBD1
CASSATGGAGTGELFF
TGTGCCAGCAGTGCAACAGGGGGCGCGGGCACCGGGGAGCTGTTTTTT
>TRBJ2-5|-|TRBV6-5|-
CASSYLRGEETQYF
TGTGCCAGCAGTTACCTCAGGGGGGAAGAGACCCAGTACTTC
>TRBJ2-7|-|TRBV30|-
CAWSIPGHMSYEQYF
TGTGCCTGGAGTATTCCGGGACACATGTCCTACGAGCAGTACTTC
>TRBJ2-5|-|TRBV25-1|TRBD2
CASSESWTSGGGETQYF
TGTGCCAGCAGTGAATCCTGGACTAGCGGGGGCGGAGAGACCCAGTACTTC
>TRBJ1-1|-|TRBV4-1|TRBD1
CASSFPQGVGGTEAFF
TGCGCCAGCAGCTTCCCACAGGGGGTTGGAGGCACTGAAGCTTTCTTT
>TRBJ2-3|-|TRBV7-2|-
CASSQIRQGTDTQYF
TGTGCCAGCAGCCAGATTCGACAGGGCACAGATACGCAGTATTTT